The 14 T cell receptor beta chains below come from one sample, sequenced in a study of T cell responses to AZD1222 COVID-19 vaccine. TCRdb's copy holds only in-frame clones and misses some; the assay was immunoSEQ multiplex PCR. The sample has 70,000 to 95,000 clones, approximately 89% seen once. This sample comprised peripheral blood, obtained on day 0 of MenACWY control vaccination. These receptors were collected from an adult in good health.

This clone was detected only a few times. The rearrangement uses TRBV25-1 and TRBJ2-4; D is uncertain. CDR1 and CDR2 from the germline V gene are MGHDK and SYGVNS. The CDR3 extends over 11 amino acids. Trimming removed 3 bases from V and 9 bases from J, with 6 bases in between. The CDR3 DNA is TGTGCCAGCAGTGATGGGGTCATTCAGTACTTC. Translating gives CASSDGVIQYF.

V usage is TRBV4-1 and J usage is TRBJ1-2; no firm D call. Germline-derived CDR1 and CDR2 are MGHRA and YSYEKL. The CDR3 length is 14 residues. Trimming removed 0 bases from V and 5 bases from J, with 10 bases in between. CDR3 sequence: CASSQDITDYGYTF. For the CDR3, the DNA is TGCGCCAGCAGCCAAGATATAACAGATTATGGCTACACCTTC.

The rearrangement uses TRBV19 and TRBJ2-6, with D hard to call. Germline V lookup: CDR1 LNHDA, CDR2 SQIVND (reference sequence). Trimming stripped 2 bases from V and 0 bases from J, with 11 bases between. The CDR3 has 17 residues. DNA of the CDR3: TGTGCCAGTAGTATAAGCGCGTATTCCTCTGGGGCCAACGTCCTGACTTTC. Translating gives CASSISAYSSGANVLTF.

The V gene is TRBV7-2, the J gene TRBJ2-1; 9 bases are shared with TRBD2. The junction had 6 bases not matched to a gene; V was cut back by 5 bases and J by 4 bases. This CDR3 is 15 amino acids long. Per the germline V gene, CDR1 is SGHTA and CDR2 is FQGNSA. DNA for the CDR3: TGTGCCAGCAGCCCTCTAGCGGGGCCTTACAATGAGCAGTTCTTC. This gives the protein CASSPLAGPYNEQFF.

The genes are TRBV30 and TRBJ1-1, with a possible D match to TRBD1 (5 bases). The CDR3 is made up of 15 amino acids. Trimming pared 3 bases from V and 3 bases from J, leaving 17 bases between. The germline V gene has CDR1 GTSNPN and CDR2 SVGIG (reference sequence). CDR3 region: CAWSVGLGGHTEAFF. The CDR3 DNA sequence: TGTGCCTGGAGCGTGGGGCTAGGCGGACACACTGAAGCTTTCTTT.

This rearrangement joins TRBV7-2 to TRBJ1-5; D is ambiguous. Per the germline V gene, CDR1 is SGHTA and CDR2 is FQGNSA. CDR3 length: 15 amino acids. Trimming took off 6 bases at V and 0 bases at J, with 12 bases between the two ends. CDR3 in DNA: TGTGCCAGCAGTTTGGGGAGAGTTAGCAATCAGCCCCAGCATTTT. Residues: CASSLGRVSNQPQHF.

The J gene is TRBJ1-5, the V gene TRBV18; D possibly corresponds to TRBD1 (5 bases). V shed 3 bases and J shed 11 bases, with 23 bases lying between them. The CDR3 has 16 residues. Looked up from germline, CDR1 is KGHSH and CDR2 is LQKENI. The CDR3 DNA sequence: TGTGCCAGCTCACCCGTTACAGGTCTTAACAGTGTATCCCAGCATTTT. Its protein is CASSPVTGLNSVSQHF.

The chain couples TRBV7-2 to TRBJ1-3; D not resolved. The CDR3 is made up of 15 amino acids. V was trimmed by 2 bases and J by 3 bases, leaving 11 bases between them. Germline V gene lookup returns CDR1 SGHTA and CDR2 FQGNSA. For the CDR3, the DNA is TGTGCCAGCAGCTTAATCGGAAGGGTTGGAAACACCATATATTTT. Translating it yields CASSLIGRVGNTIYF.

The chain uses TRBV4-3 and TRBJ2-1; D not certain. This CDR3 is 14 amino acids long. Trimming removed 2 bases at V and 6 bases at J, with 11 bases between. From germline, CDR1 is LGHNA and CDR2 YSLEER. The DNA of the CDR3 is TGCGCCAGCAGCCAAATGTTGTCCGGCAATGAGCAGTTCTTC. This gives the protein CASSQMLSGNEQFF.

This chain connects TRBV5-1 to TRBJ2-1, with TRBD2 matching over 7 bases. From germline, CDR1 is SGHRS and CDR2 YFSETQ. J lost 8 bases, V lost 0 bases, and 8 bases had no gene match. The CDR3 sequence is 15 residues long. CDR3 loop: CASSLESRTRDEQFF. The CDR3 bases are TGCGCCAGCAGCTTGGAATCGCGGACTAGGGATGAGCAGTTCTTC.

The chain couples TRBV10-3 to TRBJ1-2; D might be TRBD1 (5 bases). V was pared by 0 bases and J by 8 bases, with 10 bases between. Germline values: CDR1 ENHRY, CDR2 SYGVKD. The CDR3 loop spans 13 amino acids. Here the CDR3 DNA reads TGTGCCATCAGTGAGTCGGGGGAACGGGGCTACACCTTC. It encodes CAISESGERGYTF.

Written as DNA, the CDR3 is TGTGCCAGCAGCTTATCCCCGGACAGTCACTATGGCTACACCTTC. Amino acid sequence: CASSLSPDSHYGYTF. This chain links TRBV7-3 with TRBJ1-2; D perhaps matches TRBD1 (6 bases). Germline-derived CDR1 and CDR2 are SGHTA and FQGTGA. Trimming stripped 2 bases from V and 3 bases from J, with 13 bases between. This CDR3 has 15 residues.

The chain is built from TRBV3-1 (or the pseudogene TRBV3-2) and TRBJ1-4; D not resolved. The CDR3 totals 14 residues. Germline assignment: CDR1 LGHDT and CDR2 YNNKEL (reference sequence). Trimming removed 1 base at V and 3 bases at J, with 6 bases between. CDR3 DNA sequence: TGTGCCAGCAGCCAAGGTTCGGCTAATGAAAAACTGTTTTTT. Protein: CASSQGSANEKLFF.

This CDR3 reads CASSPGTGRREQYF. For the CDR3, the DNA is TGTGCCAGCTCACCCGGGACAGGGAGGCGCGAGCAGTACTTC. The V and J genes are TRBV18 and TRBJ2-7, with 9 bases that match TRBD1. This CDR3 has 14 amino acids. Germline V gives CDR1 KGHSH, CDR2 LQKENI. After removal of 3 bases from V and 6 bases from J, the junction contained 6 bases not matched to a gene.